This T cell receptor (beta chain) was identified during a study of blood T cell repertoires in COVID-19. Overall study: Acute and convalescent COVID-19 specimens originated in the United States, Italy and Spain.

This CDR3 region has 13 residues. CDR1 and CDR2 (germline): LNHDA, SQIVND (reference sequence). Trimming took off 3 bases at V and 6 bases at J, with 12 bases between the two ends. The table came from immunoSEQ multiplex PCR; TCRdb's copy has only in-frame clones and leaves some out. The profile covers hundreds of thousands of clones, with around 89% appearing a single time and 3.5% to 4.5% taken by the ten largest. The source of this sequence is a woman aged 25-40 years who had recovered from COVID-19. The specimen was PBMCs or T cells enriched from blood (not recorded which). The J gene is TRBJ2-7, the V gene TRBV19, with D tentatively TRBD1 (6 bases). For the CDR3, the DNA is TGTGCCAGTAGTATTACAGGGTCGAGCGAGCAGTACTTC. Its translation: CASSITGSSEQYF.